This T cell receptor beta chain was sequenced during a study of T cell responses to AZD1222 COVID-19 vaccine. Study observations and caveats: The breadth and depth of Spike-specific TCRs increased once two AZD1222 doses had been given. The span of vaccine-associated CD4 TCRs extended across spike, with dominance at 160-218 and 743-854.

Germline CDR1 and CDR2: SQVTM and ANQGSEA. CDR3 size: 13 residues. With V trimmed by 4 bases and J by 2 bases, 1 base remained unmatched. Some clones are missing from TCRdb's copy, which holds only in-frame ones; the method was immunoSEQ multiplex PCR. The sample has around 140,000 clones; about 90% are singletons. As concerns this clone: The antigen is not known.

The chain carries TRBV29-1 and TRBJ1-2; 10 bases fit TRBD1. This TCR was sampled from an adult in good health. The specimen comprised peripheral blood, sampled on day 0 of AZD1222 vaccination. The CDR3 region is CSVGQGANYGYTF. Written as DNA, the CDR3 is TGCAGCGTTGGACAGGGGGCGAACTATGGCTACACCTTC.